The TCR beta chain under discussion was sequenced for a study of blood T cell repertoires in COVID-19. The protocol was immunoSEQ multiplex PCR, while the TCRdb copy is restricted to in-frame clones and leaves out a portion. The table includes a few hundred thousand clones, around 90% detected once. The V segment lost 5 bases and the J segment 2 bases; nucleotides outside the gene matches: 13. This CDR3 contains 18 residues. Germline CDR1 is LNHDA and CDR2 is SQIVND (reference sequence). Sequencing was carried out using PBMCs or T cells enriched from blood (not recorded which). The V call is TRBV19, the J call TRBJ2-7; TRBD2 matches 12 bases. The TCR was taken from a young man in a cohort exposed to, infected with or recovered from COVID-19 (not recorded which). CDR3 sequence: CASSVRLAGDVSTYEQYF. The CDR3 DNA reads TGTGCCAGTAGTGTTCGACTAGCGGGAGATGTTTCTACCTACGAGCAGTACTTC.